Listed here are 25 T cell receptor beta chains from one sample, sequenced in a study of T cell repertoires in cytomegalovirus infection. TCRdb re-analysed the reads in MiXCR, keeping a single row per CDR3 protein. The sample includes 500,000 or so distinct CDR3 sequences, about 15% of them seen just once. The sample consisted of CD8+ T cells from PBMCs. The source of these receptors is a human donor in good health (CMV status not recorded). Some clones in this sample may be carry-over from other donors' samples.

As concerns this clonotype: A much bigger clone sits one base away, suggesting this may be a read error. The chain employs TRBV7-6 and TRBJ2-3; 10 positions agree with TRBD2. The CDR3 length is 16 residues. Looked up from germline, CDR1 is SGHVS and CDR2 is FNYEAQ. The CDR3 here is CASSHLAGESTETQYF. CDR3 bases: TGTGCCAGCAGCCACCTAGCGGGGGAGAGCACAGAAACGCAGTATTTT.

In nucleotides, the CDR3 is TGTGCCAGCAAACGGGAAAACACTGAAGCTTTCTTT. Residues: CASKRENTEAFF. The chain joins TRBV2 to TRBJ1-1; D uncertain. This CDR3 comprises 12 residues. Germline lookup yields CDR1 SNHLY and CDR2 FYNNEI. V was shortened by 7 bases and J by 2 bases, with 8 bases between the two germline ends.

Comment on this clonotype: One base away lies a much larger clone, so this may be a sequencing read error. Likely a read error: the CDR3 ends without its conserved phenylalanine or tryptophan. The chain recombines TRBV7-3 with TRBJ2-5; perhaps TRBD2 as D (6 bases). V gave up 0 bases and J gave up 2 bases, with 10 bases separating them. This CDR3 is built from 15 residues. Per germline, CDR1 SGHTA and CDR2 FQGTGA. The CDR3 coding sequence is TGTGCCAGCAGCTTAACGGGAGGATCTCAAGAGACCCAGTACTTA. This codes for CASSLTGGSQETQYL.

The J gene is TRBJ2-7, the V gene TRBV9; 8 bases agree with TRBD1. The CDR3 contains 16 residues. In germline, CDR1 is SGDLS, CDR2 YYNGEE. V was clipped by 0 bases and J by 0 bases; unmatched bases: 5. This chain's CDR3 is CASSVEGGTGSYEQYF. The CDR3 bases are TGTGCCAGCAGCGTAGAGGGCGGGACAGGCTCCTACGAGCAGTACTTC.

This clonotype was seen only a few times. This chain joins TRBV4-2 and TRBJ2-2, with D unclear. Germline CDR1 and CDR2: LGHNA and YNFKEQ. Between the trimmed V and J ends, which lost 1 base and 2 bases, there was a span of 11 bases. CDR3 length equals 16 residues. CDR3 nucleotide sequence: TGTGCCAGCAGCCAAGTTACCGGGTCAAACACCGGGGAGCTGTTTTTT. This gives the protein CASSQVTGSNTGELFF.

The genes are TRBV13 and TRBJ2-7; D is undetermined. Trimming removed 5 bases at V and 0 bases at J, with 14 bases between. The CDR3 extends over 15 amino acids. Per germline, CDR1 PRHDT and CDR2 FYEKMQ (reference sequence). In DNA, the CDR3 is TGTGCCAGCAGCAGCAGGACGGTAAGCTCCTACGAGCAGTACTTC. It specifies CASSSRTVSSYEQYF.

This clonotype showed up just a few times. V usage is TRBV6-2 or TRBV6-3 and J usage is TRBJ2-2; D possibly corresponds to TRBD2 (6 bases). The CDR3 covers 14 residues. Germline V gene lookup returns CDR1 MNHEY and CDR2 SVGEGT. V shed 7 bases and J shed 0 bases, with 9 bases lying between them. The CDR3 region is CASTGTSNTGELFF. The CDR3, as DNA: TGTGCCAGCACTGGGACTTCGAACACCGGGGAGCTGTTTTTT.

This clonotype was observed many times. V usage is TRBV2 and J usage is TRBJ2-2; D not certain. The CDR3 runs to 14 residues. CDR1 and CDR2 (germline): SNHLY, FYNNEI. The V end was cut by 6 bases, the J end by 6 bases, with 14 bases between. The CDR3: CASRVDTGPGELFF. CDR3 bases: TGTGCCAGCAGGGTCGATACGGGCCCCGGGGAGCTGTTTTTT.

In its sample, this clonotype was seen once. CDR3 sequence reads: CASSLPGSLGGYTF. In DNA form, the CDR3 reads TGTGCCAGCAGCTTACCAGGTTCACTCGGGGGCTACACCTTC. V usage is TRBV11-2 and J usage is TRBJ1-2; D is unclear. Germline V gene data show CDR1 as SGHAT and CDR2 as FQNNGV. The CDR3 spans 14 residues. The V end was cut by 2 bases, the J end by 8 bases, with 15 bases between. The entire variable domain, with the rest obtained from reference TRBV11-2 and TRBJ1-2, is as follows: EAGVAQSPRYKIIEKRQSVAFWCNPISGHATLYWYQQILGQGPKLLIQFQNNGVVDDSQLPKDRFSAERLKGVDSTLKIQPAKLEDSAVYLCASSLPGSLGGYTFGSGTRLTVV.

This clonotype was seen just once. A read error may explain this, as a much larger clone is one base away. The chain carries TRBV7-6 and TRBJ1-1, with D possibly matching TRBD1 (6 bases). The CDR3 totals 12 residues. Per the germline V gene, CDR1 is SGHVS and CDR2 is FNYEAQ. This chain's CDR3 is CAGRDRNTEDFF. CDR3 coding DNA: TGTGCCGGCAGAGACAGGAACACTGAAGATTTCTTT.

The CDR3 coding sequence is TGTGCCAGCAGCCAAGCTGGACAGAGAATGAACACTGAAGCTTTCTTT. Its protein product is CASSQAGQRMNTEAFF. V and J are TRBV4-2 and TRBJ1-1; tentative D call: TRBD1 (6 bases). This CDR3 contains 16 residues. V gave up 1 base and J gave up 0 bases, with 12 bases separating them. The germline V gene has CDR1 LGHNA and CDR2 YNFKEQ.

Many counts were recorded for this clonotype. The CDR3 is CASSPRLGGVSYNEQFF. In DNA, the CDR3 is TGTGCCAGCAGCCCGCGCTTGGGCGGGGTTTCCTACAATGAGCAGTTCTTC. The V gene is TRBV11-1, the J gene TRBJ2-1; maybe TRBD2 (6 bases). Germline CDR1 SGHAT, CDR2 FQDESV (reference sequence). The CDR3 length is 17 residues. V lost 5 bases and J lost 1, with 18 bases in between. The variable domain in full, completed from reference TRBV11-1 and TRBJ2-1, reads EAEVAQSPRYKITEKSQAVAFWCDPISGHATLYWYRQILGQGPELLVQFQDESVVDDSQLPKDRFSAERLKGVDSTLKIQPAELGDSAMYLCASSPRLGGVSYNEQFFGPGTRLTVL.

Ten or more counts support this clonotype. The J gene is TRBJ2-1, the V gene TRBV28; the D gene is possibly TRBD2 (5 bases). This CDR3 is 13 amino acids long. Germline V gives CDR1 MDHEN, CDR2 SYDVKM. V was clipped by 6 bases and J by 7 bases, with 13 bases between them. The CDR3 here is CASREALGNEQFF. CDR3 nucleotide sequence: TGTGCCAGCAGGGAGGCTCTAGGGAATGAGCAGTTCTTC.

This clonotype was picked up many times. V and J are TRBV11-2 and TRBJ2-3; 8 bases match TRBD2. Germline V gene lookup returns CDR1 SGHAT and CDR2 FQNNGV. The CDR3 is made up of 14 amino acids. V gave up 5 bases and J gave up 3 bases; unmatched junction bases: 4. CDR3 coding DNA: TGTGCCAGCAGCCCAGGACTAGCTACAGATACGCAGTATTTT. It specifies CASSPGLATDTQYF.

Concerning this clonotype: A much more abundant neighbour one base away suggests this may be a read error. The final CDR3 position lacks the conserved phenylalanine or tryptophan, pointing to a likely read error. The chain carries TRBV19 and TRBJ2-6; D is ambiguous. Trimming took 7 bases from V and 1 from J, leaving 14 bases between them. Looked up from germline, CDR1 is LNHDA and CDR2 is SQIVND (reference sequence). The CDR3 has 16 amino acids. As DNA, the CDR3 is TGTGCCAGTAAAAGGACGCTCCGGTCTGGGGCCAACGTCCTGACTTTA. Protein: CASKRTLRSGANVLTL.

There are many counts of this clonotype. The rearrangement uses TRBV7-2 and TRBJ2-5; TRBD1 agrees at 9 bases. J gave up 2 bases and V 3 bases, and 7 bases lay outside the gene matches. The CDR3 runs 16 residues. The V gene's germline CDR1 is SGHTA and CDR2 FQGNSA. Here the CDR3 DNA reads TGTGCCAGCAGCTTCCGCCACAGGGGGCAGCAAGAGACCCAGTACTTC. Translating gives CASSFRHRGQQETQYF.

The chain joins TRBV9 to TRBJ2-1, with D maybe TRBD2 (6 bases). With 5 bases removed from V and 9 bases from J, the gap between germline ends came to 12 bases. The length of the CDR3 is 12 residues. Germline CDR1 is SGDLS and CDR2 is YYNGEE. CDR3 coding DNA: TGTGCCAGCAGTCCCTACGGGGGTGAGCAGTTCTTC. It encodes CASSPYGGEQFF. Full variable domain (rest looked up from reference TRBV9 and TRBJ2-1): DSGVTQTPKHLITATGQRVTLRCSPRSGDLSVYWYQQSLDQGLQFLIQYYNGEERAKGNILERFSAQQFPDLHSELNLSSLELGDSALYFCASSPYGGEQFFGPGTRLTVL.

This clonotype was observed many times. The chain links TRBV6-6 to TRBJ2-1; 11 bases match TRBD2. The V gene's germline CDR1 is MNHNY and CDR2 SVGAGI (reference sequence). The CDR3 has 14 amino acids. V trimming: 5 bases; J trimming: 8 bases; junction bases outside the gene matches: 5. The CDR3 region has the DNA TGTGCCAGCAGTGGGGTAGCGGGGGGGCATGAGCAGTTCTTC. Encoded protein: CASSGVAGGHEQFF.

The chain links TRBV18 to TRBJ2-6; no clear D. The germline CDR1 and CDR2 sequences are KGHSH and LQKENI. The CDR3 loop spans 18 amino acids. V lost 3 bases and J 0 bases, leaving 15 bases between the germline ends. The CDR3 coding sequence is TGTGCCAGCTCACCCGAGAAGGGCCTTAGCTCTGGGGCCAACGTCCTGACTTTC. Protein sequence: CASSPEKGLSSGANVLTF.

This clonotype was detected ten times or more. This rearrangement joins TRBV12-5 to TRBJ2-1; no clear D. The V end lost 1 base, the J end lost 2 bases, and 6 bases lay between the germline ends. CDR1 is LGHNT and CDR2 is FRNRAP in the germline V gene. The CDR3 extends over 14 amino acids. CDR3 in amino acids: CASGLEDAYNEQFF. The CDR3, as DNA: TGTGCTAGTGGTTTGGAGGACGCCTACAATGAGCAGTTCTTC.

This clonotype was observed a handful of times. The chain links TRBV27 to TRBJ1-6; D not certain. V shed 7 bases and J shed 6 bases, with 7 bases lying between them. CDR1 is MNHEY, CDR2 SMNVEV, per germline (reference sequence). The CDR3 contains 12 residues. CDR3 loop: CASTRSNSPLHF. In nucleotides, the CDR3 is TGTGCCAGCACTCGAAGTAATTCACCCCTCCACTTT.

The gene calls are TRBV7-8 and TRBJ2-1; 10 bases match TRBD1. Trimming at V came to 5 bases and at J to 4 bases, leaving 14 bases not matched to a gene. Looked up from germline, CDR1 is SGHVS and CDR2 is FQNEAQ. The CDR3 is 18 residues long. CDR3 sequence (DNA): TGTGCCAGCAGCCCCCGACAGGGGGCCTACCTCCCTTACAATGAGCAGTTCTTC. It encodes CASSPRQGAYLPYNEQFF.

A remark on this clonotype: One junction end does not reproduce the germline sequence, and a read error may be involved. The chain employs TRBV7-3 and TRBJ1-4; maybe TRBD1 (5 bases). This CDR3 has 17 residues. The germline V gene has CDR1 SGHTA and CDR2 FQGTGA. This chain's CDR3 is CASSKPGQGPLTEILFF. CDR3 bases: TGTGCCAGCAGCAAACCGGGGCAGGGACCCCTAACCGAAATACTGTTTTTT.

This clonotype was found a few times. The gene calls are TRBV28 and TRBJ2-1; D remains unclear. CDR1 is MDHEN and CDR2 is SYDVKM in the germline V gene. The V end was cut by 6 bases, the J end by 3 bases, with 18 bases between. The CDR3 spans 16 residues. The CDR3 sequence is CASSTPLLEFYNEQFF. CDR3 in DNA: TGTGCCAGCAGCACCCCTTTGCTCGAGTTCTACAATGAGCAGTTCTTC.

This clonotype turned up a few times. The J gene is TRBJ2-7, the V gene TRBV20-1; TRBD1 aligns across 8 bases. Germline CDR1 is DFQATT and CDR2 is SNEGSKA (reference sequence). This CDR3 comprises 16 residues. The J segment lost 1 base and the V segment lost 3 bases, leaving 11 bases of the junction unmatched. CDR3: CSASAWTGQLSYEQYF. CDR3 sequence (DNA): TGCAGTGCTAGTGCCTGGACAGGGCAATTATCCTACGAGCAGTACTTC.